This T cell receptor (beta chain) is drawn from a study of CD8+ T cells in alopecia areata. Study-wide findings and caveats: While patients received tofacitinib, many expanded lesional clones remained present in scalp and blood.

A remark on this clone: Its antigen is unidentified.

Noted treatment: oral pan-JAK inhibitor, 5-10 mg twice daily. Peripheral blood samples and lesional scalp punch biopsies were obtained from alopecia areata patients. Sequencing relied on a cDNA template that was reverse transcribed from extracted RNA. Assay: immunoSEQ multiplex PCR; the TCRdb copy retains only in-frame clones and omits some. The data show about 180,000 clones, about 51% seen once. The germline V gene encodes CDR1 MNHEY and CDR2 SMNVEV (reference sequence). The CDR3 contains 13 residues. Between the trimmed V and J ends, which lost 4 bases and 3 bases, there was a span of 9 bases. The sample consisted of CD8+ T cells sorted from blood, taken around week 54, from a patient treated with tofacitinib. The chain employs TRBV27 and TRBJ1-2, with a possible D match to TRBD1 (6 bases). This TCR derives from a human donor with alopecia areata. CDR3 residues: CASSWTAYYGYTF. The CDR3 DNA reads TGTGCCAGCAGTTGGACAGCCTACTATGGCTACACCTTC.